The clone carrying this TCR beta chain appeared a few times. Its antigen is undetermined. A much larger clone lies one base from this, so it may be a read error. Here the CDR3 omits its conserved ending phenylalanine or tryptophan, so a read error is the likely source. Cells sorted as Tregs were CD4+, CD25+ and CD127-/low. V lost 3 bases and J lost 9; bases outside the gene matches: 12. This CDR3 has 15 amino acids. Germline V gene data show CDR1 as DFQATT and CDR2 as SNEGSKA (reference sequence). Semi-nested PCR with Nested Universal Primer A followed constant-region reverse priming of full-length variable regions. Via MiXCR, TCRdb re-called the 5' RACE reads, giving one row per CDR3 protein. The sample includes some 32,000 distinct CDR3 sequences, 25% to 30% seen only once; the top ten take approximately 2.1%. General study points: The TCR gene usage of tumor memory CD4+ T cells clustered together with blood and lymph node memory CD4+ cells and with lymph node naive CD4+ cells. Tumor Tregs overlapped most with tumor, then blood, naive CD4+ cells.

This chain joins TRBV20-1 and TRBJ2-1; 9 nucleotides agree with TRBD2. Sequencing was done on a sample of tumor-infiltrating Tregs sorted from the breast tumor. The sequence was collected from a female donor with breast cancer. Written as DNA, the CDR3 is TGCAGTGCTAGCCCCTCAGCGGGAGGTCCTCTTGAGCAGTTCCTC. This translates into CSASPSAGGPLEQFL.